Following are 18 T cell receptor beta chains from one sample sequenced in a study of T-cell reconstitution after alpha-beta-depleted transplantation in children. Study observations and caveats: Fresh T-cell production supplied most of the T-cell counts and diversity seen one year after transplant.

A library of TCRbeta sequences, prepared with unique molecular identifiers, was generated. TCRdb called the PCR reads again in MiXCR, with one record for every CDR3 protein. The table has a few hundred thousand distinct CDR3 sequences, 6% to 10% seen once. Their specific antigens are unknown. Sequencing used peripheral blood, obtained 360 days after TCRalphabeta/CD19-depleted stem cell transplant. These TCRs come from a female patient aged 2-10 years who had a stem cell transplant for Fanconi anemia, so the T cells may come from the graft donor.

This clonotype was observed a few times. The gene calls are TRBV5-1 and TRBJ1-3, with 9 bases identical to TRBD1. V lost 3 bases and J lost 1; bases outside the gene matches: 8. The CDR3 has 17 amino acids. Germline V gives CDR1 SGHRS, CDR2 YFSETQ. CDR3 amino acids: CASSSIDRGASGNTIYF. For the CDR3, the DNA is TGCGCCAGCAGCTCGATTGACAGGGGGGCTTCTGGAAACACCATATATTTT.

This clonotype was counted only a few times. This chain joins TRBV21-1 and TRBJ2-2. TRBV21-1 counts as a pseudogene. The CDR3 contains 16 residues. CDR3 sequence reads: CASSITKPPNTGELFF. The CDR3 DNA reads TGTGCCAGCAGCATCACCAAACCCCCGAACACCGGGGAGCTGTTTTTT.

In its sample, this clonotype was seen many times. The chain combines TRBV12-3 or TRBV12-4 with TRBJ1-1; maybe TRBD1 (6 bases). This CDR3 has 13 amino acids. Trimming stripped 5 bases from V and 7 bases from J, with 14 bases between. CDR3 in amino acids: CASSLGGAGEAFF. DNA of the CDR3: TGTGCCAGCAGTCTGGGGGGGGCTGGTGAAGCTTTCTTT.

This clonotype has a count of ten or more. V is TRBV28 and J is TRBJ2-5; unclear D gene. Germline V gene data show CDR1 as MDHEN and CDR2 as SYDVKM. The V end lost 7 bases, the J end lost 0 bases, and 9 bases lay between the germline ends. The CDR3 spans 13 residues. CDR3 residues: CASISHNQETQYF. The CDR3, as DNA: TGTGCCAGCATATCACATAACCAAGAGACCCAGTACTTC.

The V gene is TRBV14, the J gene TRBJ1-3, with a tentative D call TRBD1 (5 bases). This CDR3 has 17 amino acids. Deletions cut 1 base from V and 0 bases from J, with 13 bases between. Germline V gives CDR1 SGHDN, CDR2 FVKESK. In nucleotides, the CDR3 is TGTGCCAGCAGCCAAGTTCTGGGACTCAGCTCTGGAAACACCATATATTTT. Its translation: CASSQVLGLSSGNTIYF. The full variable domain, completed using reference TRBV14 and TRBJ1-3, is EAGVTQFPSHSVIEKGQTVTLRCDPISGHDNLYWYRRVMGKEIKFLLHFVKESKQDESGMPNNRFLAERTGGTYSTLKVQPAELEDSGVYFCASSQVLGLSSGNTIYFGEGSWLTVV.

There are many counts of this clonotype. The chain couples TRBV28 to TRBJ2-3; 8 bases agree with TRBD1. The CDR3 is 14 residues long. CDR1 MDHEN and CDR2 SYDVKM come from the germline V gene. With V trimmed by 4 bases and J by 0 bases, 0 bases remained unmatched. The CDR3 DNA sequence: TGTGCCAGCAGTTGGGACAGGAGCACAGATACGCAGTATTTT. It translates to CASSWDRSTDTQYF.

This clonotype was found a few times. The chain carries TRBV2 and TRBJ2-7; 7 bases line up with TRBD1. Germline values: CDR1 SNHLY, CDR2 FYNNEI. The CDR3 length is 11 residues. The J segment lost 7 bases and the V segment lost 6 bases, leaving 3 bases of the junction unmatched. CDR3 region: CASRLQGEQYV. As DNA, the CDR3 is TGTGCCAGCAGATTACAGGGGGAGCAGTACGTC.

This clonotype was observed many times. This chain links TRBV5-1 with TRBJ1-6; D possibly corresponds to TRBD1 (6 bases). This CDR3 is built from 15 residues. Trimming shortened V by 0 bases and J by 8 bases, and 12 bases separated the two germline ends. Germline assignment: CDR1 SGHRS and CDR2 YFSETQ. CDR3 in DNA: TGCGCCAGCAGCTTGGCCACAGGGTCTTATTCACCCCTCCACTTT. This gives the protein CASSLATGSYSPLHF.

CDR3 in DNA: TGCAGTGCTCGGACAGGGGGGGTACCTGAAGCTTTCTTT. Translating it yields CSARTGGVPEAFF. The J gene is TRBJ1-1, the V gene TRBV20-1; 10 bases match TRBD1. V gave up 5 bases and J gave up 6 bases; unmatched junction bases: 6. Germline assignment: CDR1 DFQATT and CDR2 SNEGSKA (reference sequence). The CDR3 contains 13 residues.

The V and J genes are TRBV7-9 and TRBJ2-2; 10 bases match TRBD2. The CDR3 is 16 amino acids. Germline lookup yields CDR1 SEHNR and CDR2 FQNEAQ (reference sequence). J gave up 5 bases and V 3 bases, and 6 bases lay outside the gene matches. The CDR3 is CASSFPGLAVTGELFF. The CDR3 nucleotides read TGTGCCAGCAGCTTCCCCGGACTAGCGGTGACCGGGGAGCTGTTTTTT.

This clonotype has a count of ten or more. The chain combines TRBV4-3 with TRBJ2-3; no reliable D call. The CDR3 has 18 residues. Per the germline V gene, CDR1 is LGHNA and CDR2 is YSLEER. The V end lost 0 bases, the J end lost 2 bases, and 18 bases lay between the germline ends. CDR3 protein: CASSQENQAGPNTDTQYF. The CDR3 coding sequence is TGCGCCAGCAGCCAAGAAAACCAAGCCGGCCCTAACACAGATACGCAGTATTTT.

This clonotype appeared many times. V usage is TRBV28 and J usage is TRBJ2-2; no reliable D call. The CDR3 sequence is 13 residues long. Trimming left V 8 bases short and J 7 bases short, with 14 bases between. From germline, CDR1 is MDHEN and CDR2 SYDVKM. The CDR3 nucleotides read TGTGCCAGCGAGACGATTATCAGCGGGGAGCTGTTTTTT. Amino acids: CASETIISGELFF.

This clonotype has a count of ten or more. The J gene is TRBJ2-3, the V gene TRBV20-1; D uncertain. Germline assignment: CDR1 DFQATT and CDR2 SNEGSKA (reference sequence). V dropped 0 bases and J dropped 0 bases, with 16 bases sitting between them. This CDR3 contains 17 residues. The CDR3 DNA sequence: TGCAGTGCTAGAGACCATTCTTCGGAAGGCAGCACAGATACGCAGTATTTT. Its protein product is CSARDHSSEGSTDTQYF.

This clonotype occurred many times. V usage is TRBV5-1 and J usage is TRBJ2-2; 8 bases align to TRBD1. The CDR3 contains 14 residues. From germline, CDR1 is SGHRS and CDR2 YFSETQ. After removal of 5 bases from V and 6 bases from J, the junction contained 6 bases not matched to a gene. Written as DNA, the CDR3 is TGCGCCAGCAGTTCTGACAGGGGTGCCGGGGAGCTGTTTTTT. Translation: CASSSDRGAGELFF.

Comment on this clonotype: A much larger clone sits a single nucleotide away, making a read error possible. The V gene is TRBV12-3 or TRBV12-4, the J gene TRBJ2-4; D uncertain. This CDR3 has 18 amino acids. CDR3 DNA: TGTACCAGCAGCACCTTAACCGACGGACCTCTTGCCAAAAACATTCAGTACTTC. Translation gives CTSSTLTDGPLAKNIQYF.

This clonotype was seen repeatedly, ten times or more. The V gene is TRBV29-1, the J gene TRBJ2-1; possibly TRBD2 for D (6 bases). CDR3 length: 14 residues. Germline CDR1 reads SQVTM; CDR2 reads ANQGSEA. Trimming stripped 4 bases from V and 10 bases from J, with 20 bases between. This CDR3 reads CSVGGPGRGDEQFF. The CDR3, as DNA: TGCAGCGTTGGAGGCCCGGGGCGGGGTGACGAGCAGTTCTTC.

In this sample, this clonotype turned up many times. V usage is TRBV6-4 and J usage is TRBJ2-3, with D possibly matching TRBD1 (5 bases). V was clipped by 6 bases and J by 5 bases, with 12 bases between them. Germline CDR1 and CDR2: MRHNA and SNTAGT. This CDR3 comprises 13 residues. CDR3 protein: CASSPRALDTQYF. DNA of the CDR3: TGTGCCAGCAGCCCCAGGGCCTTAGATACGCAGTATTTT.

The sample holds many counts of this clonotype. The rearrangement uses TRBV20-1 and TRBJ2-3; 8 bases fit TRBD1. This CDR3 has 18 residues. V was pared by 1 base and J by 0 bases, with 12 bases of the junction left unmatched. Looked up from germline, CDR1 is DFQATT and CDR2 is SNEGSKA (reference sequence). This CDR3 is CSARGPGGQGTSTDTQYF. CDR3 sequence (DNA): TGCAGTGCTAGAGGCCCCGGCGGACAGGGCACTAGCACAGATACGCAGTATTTT.